This TCR beta chain stems from a study of shared clonotypes between healthy human individuals. About the study: Donor ages ranged 18 to 49 years: a couple of women, a few men.

The assay was run at deep level. Researchers divided each subset's genomic DNA evenly across several immunoSEQ plates. TCRdb's table, derived via immunoSEQ multiplex PCR, lists solely in-frame clones and lacks some. The sample lists roughly 2,000,000 clones, around 96% occurring once. Terminally differentiated effector memory CD45RA+ cells were excluded by CCR7 positive selection of CD45RO-negative cells. The germline V and J ends were trimmed by 0 bases and 2 bases, with 12 bases remaining between them. Germline V CDR1 and CDR2: SGHRS, YFSETQ. The CDR3 length is 15 residues. Sequenced input: naive CD8+ T cells sorted from blood. The receptor comes from a young man in good health. The chain carries TRBV5-1 and TRBJ2-7; tentatively, D is TRBD1 (5 bases). CDR3 DNA sequence: TGCGCCAGCAGCTTGGGGGGCGAGAAGCCCTACGAGCAGTACTTC. This sequence encodes CASSLGGEKPYEQYF.